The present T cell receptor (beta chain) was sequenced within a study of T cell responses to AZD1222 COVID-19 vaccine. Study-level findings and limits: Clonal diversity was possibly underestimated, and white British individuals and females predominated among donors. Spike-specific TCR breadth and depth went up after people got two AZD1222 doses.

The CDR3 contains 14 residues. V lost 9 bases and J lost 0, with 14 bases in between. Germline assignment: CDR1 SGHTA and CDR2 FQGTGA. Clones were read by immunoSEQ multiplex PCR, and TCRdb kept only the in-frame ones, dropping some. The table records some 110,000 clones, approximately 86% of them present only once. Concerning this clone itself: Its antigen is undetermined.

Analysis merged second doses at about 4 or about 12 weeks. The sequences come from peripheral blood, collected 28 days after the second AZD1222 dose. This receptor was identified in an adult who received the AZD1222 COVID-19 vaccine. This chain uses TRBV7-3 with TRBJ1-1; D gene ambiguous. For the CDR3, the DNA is TGTGCCAGAGGTCCGGCATTAATGAACACTGAAGCTTTCTTT. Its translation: CARGPALMNTEAFF.